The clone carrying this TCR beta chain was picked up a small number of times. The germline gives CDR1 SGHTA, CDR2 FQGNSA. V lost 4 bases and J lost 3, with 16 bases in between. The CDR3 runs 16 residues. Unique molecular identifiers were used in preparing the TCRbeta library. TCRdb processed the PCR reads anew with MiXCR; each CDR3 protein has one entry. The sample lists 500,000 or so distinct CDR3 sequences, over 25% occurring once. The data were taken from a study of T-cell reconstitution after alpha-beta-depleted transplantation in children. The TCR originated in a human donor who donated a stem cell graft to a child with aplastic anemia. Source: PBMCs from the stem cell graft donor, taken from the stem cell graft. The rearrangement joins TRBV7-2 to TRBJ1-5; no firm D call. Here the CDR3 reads CASSSELTGFNQPQHF. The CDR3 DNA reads TGTGCCAGCAGCTCAGAGTTAACTGGTTTCAATCAGCCCCAGCATTTT.